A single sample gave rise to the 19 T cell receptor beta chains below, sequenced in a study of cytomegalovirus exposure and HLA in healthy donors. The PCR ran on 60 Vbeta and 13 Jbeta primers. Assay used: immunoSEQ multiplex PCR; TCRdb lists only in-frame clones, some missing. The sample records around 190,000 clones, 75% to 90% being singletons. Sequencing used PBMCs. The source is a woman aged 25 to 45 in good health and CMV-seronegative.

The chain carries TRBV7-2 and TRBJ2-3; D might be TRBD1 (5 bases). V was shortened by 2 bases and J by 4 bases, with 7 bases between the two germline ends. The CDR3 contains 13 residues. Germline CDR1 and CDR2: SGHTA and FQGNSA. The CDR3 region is CASSLPRADTQYF. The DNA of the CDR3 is TGTGCCAGCAGCTTACCCAGGGCAGATACGCAGTATTTT.

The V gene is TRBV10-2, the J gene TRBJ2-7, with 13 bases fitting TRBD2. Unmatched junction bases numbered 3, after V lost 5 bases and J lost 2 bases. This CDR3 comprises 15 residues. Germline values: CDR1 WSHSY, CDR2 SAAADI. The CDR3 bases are TGCGCCAGCAGTATGGGACTAGCGGGGACCTACGAGCAGTACTTC. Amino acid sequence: CASSMGLAGTYEQYF.

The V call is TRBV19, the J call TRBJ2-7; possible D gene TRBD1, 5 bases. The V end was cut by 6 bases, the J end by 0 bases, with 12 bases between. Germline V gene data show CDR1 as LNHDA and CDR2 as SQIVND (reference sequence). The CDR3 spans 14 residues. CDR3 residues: CASSETRDSYEQYF. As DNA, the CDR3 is TGTGCCAGTAGCGAAACCAGGGACTCCTACGAGCAGTACTTC.

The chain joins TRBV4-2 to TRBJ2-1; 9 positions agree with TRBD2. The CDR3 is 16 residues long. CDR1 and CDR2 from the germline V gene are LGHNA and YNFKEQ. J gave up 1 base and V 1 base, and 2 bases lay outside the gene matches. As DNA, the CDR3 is TGTGCCAGCAGCCAAGGGACTAGCGAGTCCTACAATGAGCAGTTCTTC. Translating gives CASSQGTSESYNEQFF.

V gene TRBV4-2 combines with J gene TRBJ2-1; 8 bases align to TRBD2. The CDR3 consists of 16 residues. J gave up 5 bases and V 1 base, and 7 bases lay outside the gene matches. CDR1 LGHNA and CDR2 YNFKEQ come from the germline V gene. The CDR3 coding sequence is TGTGCCAGCAGCCAAGTCTCATTTAGCGGGAACAATGAGCAGTTCTTC. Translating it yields CASSQVSFSGNNEQFF.

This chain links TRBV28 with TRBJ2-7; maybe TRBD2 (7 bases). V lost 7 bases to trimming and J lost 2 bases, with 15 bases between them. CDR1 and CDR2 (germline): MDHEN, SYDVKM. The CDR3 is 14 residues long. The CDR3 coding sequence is TGTGCCAGCAACCCCGCGGGGGCCGCCTACGAGCAGTACTTC. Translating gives CASNPAGAAYEQYF.

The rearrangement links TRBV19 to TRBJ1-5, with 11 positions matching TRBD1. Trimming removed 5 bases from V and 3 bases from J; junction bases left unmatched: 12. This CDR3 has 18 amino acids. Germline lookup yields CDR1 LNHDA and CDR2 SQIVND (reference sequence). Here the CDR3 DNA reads TGTGCCAGTAGTGCCTGGACAGGGGGCGCGGGGTCCAATCAGCCCCAGCATTTT. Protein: CASSAWTGGAGSNQPQHF. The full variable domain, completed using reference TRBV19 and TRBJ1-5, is DGGITQSPKYLFRKEGQNVTLSCEQNLNHDAMYWYRQDPGQGLRLIYYSQIVNDFQKGDIAEGYSVSREKKESFPLTVTSAQKNPTAFYLCASSAWTGGAGSNQPQHFGDGTRLSIL.

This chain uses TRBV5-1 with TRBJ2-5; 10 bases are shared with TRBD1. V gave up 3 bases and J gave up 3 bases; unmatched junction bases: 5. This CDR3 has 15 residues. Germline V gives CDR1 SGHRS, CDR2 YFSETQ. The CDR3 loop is CASSWTGGVEETQYF. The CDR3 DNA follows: TGCGCCAGCAGCTGGACAGGGGGGGTCGAAGAGACCCAGTACTTC.

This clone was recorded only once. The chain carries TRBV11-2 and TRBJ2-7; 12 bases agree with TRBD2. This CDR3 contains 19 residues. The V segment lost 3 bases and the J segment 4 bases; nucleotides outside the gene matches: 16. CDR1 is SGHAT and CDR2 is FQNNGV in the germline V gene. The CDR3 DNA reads TGTGCCAGCAGCTTCGGGACTAGCGGGTCTACACGCGCTAGGTACGAGCAGTACTTC. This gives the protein CASSFGTSGSTRARYEQYF.

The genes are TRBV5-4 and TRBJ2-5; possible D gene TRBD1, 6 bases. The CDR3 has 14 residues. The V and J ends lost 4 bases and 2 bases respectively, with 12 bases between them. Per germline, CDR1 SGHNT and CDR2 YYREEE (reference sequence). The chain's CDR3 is CASSPRQEQETQYF. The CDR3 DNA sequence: TGTGCCAGCAGCCCGAGACAGGAGCAAGAGACCCAGTACTTC.

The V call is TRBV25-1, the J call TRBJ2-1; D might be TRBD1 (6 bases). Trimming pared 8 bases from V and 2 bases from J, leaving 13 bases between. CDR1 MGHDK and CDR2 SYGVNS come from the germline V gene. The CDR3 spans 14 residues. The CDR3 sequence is CASRRDTAYNEQFF. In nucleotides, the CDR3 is TGTGCCAGCCGTCGGGACACAGCCTACAATGAGCAGTTCTTC.

The CDR3 here is CASSPSGEVTDTQYF. In DNA, the CDR3 is TGTGCCAGCAGCCCCTCGGGGGAGGTCACAGATACGCAGTATTTT. V is TRBV9 and J is TRBJ2-3, with D tentatively TRBD2 (6 bases). Germline assignment: CDR1 SGDLS and CDR2 YYNGEE. There are 15 residues in the CDR3. V was pared by 4 bases and J by 2 bases, with 14 bases between.

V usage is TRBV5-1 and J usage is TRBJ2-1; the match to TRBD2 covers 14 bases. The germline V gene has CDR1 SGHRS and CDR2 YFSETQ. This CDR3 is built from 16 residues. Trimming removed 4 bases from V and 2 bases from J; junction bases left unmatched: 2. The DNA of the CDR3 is TGCGCCAGCAGCAGGGGACTAGCGGGGGCCTACAATGAGCAGTTCTTC. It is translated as CASSRGLAGAYNEQFF.

The CDR3 DNA follows: TGTGCCAGCAGTGGACATCCTATCATGAACACTGAAGCTTTCTTT. Residues: CASSGHPIMNTEAFF. The rearrangement joins TRBV27 to TRBJ1-1; D may be TRBD1 (5 bases). Germline CDR1 MNHEY, CDR2 SMNVEV (reference sequence). V lost 5 bases and J 0 bases, leaving 13 bases between the germline ends. The CDR3 extends over 15 amino acids.

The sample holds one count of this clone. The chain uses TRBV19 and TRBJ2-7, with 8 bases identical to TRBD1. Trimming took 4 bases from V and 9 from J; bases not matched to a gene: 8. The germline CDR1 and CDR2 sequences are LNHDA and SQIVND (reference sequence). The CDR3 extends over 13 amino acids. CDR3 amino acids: CASSTQGAQPQYF. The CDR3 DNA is TGTGCCAGTAGTACCCAGGGGGCCCAACCGCAGTACTTC.

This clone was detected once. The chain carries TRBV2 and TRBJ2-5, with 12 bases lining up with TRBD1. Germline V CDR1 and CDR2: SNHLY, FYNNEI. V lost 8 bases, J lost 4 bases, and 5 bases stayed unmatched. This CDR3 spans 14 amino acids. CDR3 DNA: TGTGCCAGCTTGGGACAGGGGGCATTAGAGACCCAGTACTTC. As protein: CASLGQGALETQYF.

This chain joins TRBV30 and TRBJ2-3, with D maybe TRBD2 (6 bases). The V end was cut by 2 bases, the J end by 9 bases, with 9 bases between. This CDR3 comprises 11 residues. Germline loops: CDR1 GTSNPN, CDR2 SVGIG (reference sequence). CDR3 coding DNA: TGTGCCTGGAGTCTGGGGGGAACGCAGTATTTT. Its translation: CAWSLGGTQYF.

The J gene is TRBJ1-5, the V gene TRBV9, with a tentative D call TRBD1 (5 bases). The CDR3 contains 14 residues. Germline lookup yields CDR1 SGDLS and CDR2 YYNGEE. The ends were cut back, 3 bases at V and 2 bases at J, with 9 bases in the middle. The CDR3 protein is CASSAGGGNQPQHF. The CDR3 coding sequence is TGTGCCAGCAGCGCTGGGGGGGGCAATCAGCCCCAGCATTTT.

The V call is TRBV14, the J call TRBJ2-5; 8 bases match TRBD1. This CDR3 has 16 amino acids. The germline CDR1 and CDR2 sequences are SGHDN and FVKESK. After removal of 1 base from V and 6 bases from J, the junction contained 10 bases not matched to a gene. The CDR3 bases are TGTGCCAGCAGCCAAGTCGTACAGGGGGGCTCAAAGACCCAGTACTTC. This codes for CASSQVVQGGSKTQYF.